What follows are 11 T cell receptor beta chains derived from one specimen sequenced in a study of CXCR3-negative and CXCR3-positive naive CD8 T cells. Overall study findings and caveats: CXCR3-positive naive cells carried more hydrophobic TRB CDR3s than CXCR3-negative naive cells did.

No antigen has been identified for these receptors. Through 5' RACE with UMI labels, the TRB cDNA libraries were prepared. TCRdb reprocessed the 5' RACE reads; each CDR3 protein has one entry and no DNA is given. Its clone listing holds about 140,000 distinct CDR3 sequences. Sample: naive CXCR3+ CD8+ T cells from blood. This sample's subset: CD45RO-CCR7+CD27+CD95- naive CD8+ T cells expressing CXCR3 (TNR3+). All receptors derive from a human donor in good health. Some clones in this sample may be carry-over from other donors' samples.

The chain recombines TRBV7-9 with TRBJ1-6; TCRdb's D call of TRBD1 is untestable without DNA. Germline-derived CDR1 and CDR2 are SEHNR and FQNEAQ (reference sequence). The CDR3 is made up of 15 amino acids. CDR3 region: CASSSPGRGGSPLHF.

This rearrangement joins TRBV7-9 to TRBJ2-6; no DNA is available, so the TRBD1 call from TCRdb remains unchecked. Germline V gene lookup returns CDR1 SEHNR and CDR2 FQNEAQ (reference sequence). This CDR3 region has 12 residues. This CDR3 reads CASGTIANVLTF. Complete variable domain (other parts from reference TRBV7-9 and TRBJ2-6): DTGVSQNPRHKITKRGQNVTFRCDPISEHNRLYWYRQTLGQGPEFLTYFQNEAQLEKSRLLSDRFSAERPKGSFSTLEIQRTEQGDSAMYLCASGTIANVLTFGAGSRLTVL.

The gene calls are TRBV28 and TRBJ2-5. Germline lookup yields CDR1 MDHEN and CDR2 SYDVKM. CDR3 size: 13 residues. The CDR3 sequence: CASSLLGSETQYF.

This rearrangement joins TRBV11-2 to TRBJ2-6; the D call of TRBD1 rests on TCRdb alone, since no DNA is present to check it. Germline loops: CDR1 SGHAT, CDR2 FQNNGV. The CDR3 length is 18 residues. CDR3 residues: CASSHGQGAVAGANVLTF.

The chain combines TRBV7-9 with TRBJ2-1; absent DNA, TCRdb's TRBD2 call cannot be checked. The CDR3 extends over 14 amino acids. Per germline, CDR1 SEHNR and CDR2 FQNEAQ (reference sequence). CDR3 residues: CASSLLAGWGEQFF. Variable domain in full (rest from reference TRBV7-9 and TRBJ2-1): DTGVSQNPRHKITKRGQNVTFRCDPISEHNRLYWYRQTLGQGPEFLTYFQNEAQLEKSRLLSDRFSAERPKGSFSTLEIQRTEQGDSAMYLCASSLLAGWGEQFFGPGTRLTVL.

The chain links TRBV4-1 to TRBJ2-1; the D gene TCRdb calls, TRBD2, cannot be checked with no DNA. This CDR3 has 18 amino acids. Per germline, CDR1 MGHRA and CDR2 YSYEKL. The CDR3 sequence is CASSQDPLAGGPGNEQFF.

The J gene is TRBJ2-1, the V gene TRBV7-9; lacking DNA, the TRBD1 call made by TCRdb goes unchecked. The CDR3 is 14 amino acids. CDR1 and CDR2 (germline): SEHNR, FQNEAQ (reference sequence). This chain's CDR3 is CASSGTGPYNEQFF.

This chain connects TRBV28 to TRBJ2-7; TCRdb reports TRBD2, a call that lacks DNA to check it against. CDR3 length equals 18 residues. The germline CDR1 and CDR2 sequences are MDHEN and SYDVKM. CDR3 sequence: CASSLGLAGPLVSYEQYF.

The chain has TRBV7-2 and TRBJ1-1; TCRdb's D gene call, TRBD1, goes unchecked for lack of DNA. The V gene's germline CDR1 is SGHTA and CDR2 FQGNSA. This CDR3 region has 14 residues. The chain's CDR3 is CASSGGGAGTEAFF.

The CDR3 loop is CASRGRVTGELFF. V is TRBV6-5 and J is TRBJ2-2; TCRdb reports TRBD1, a call that lacks DNA to check it against. Germline V gene sequence: CDR1 MNHEY, CDR2 SVGAGI. This CDR3 is built from 13 residues.

This rearrangement joins TRBV4-2 to TRBJ2-2; there is no DNA to check the TCRdb D call of TRBD2. The CDR3 is 14 amino acids. CDR1 is LGHNA and CDR2 is YNFKEQ in the germline V gene. This CDR3 is CASSQDGPTGELFF.